The T cell receptor beta chain under discussion was sequenced for a study of regulatory T cells in long-lasting Graves disease (dated by TCRdb to about 2021). Notes on the research overall: Newly diagnosed Graves' disease patients had taken antithyroid drugs for less than 3 months. Patients with persistent Graves' disease were compared with patients with newly diagnosed Graves' disease using TCR sequencing and RNA sequencing of peripheral blood. The study was registered as a clinical trial and conducted in China. A total of about 33 samples underwent TCR sequencing: 13 from persistent and 20 from newly diagnosed Graves' disease patients.

This clonotype appeared many times. It lacks a known antigen. Per-base qualities were not stored, and no clone one base away is much larger. The investigation overall reported the following: The study examined only peripheral blood because the primary lesion, thyroid tissue, could not be accessed. Lower TCR Shannon entropy and fewer highly expanded clones were observed in persistent Graves' disease patients than in newly diagnosed patients, which suggested clonal expansion. Sequencing and analysis were limited to the TCR beta chain. The small sample size was acknowledged by the authors as a limitation that may reduce accuracy. Patients with persistent disease shared more public clonotypes (around 3,000) than newly diagnosed patients did (more than 900). Preferential use of TRBV28, TRBJ1-2 and TRBJ2-5 was observed in persistent disease, whereas TRBV20-1 and TRBJ2-1 were favored in newly diagnosed disease.

The sample's time point label, decoded: newly diagnosed GD, antithyroid drugs for less than 3 months. For both TCR sequencing and RNA sequencing, RNA was extracted from PBMCs in TRIzol. The diagnosis of Graves' disease followed American Thyroid Association guidelines. The patients came from an endocrinology department in Xi'an, China. Each patient gave roughly 10 milliliters of peripheral blood, collected in an EDTA anticoagulant tube. PBMCs were isolated by Ficoll Paque Plus density gradient separation without further T cell sorting. An Agilent 2100 Bioanalyzer and agarose gel were used to assess RNA quality, and a NanoDrop 2000 was used to measure RNA concentration. The library was made by multiplex PCR. Reads for this sample came from an Illumina HiSeq 4000. TCR beta libraries were built with iRepertoire HTBI primers and Arm-PCR amplification of CDR3 regions. PCR products were gel purified before sequencing. The paper's data handling went like this. Across samples, roughly 60 TRBV and 13 to 15 TRBJ segments were identified and used for gene usage analysis of CDR3 amino acid clonotypes. COPE and FqMerger were used to merge filtered high-quality paired reads into contigs. BLAST was used to align contigs to IMGT TRBV, TRBD and TRBJ reference genes, and CDR3 was defined according to IMGT. Any clonotype with a frequency above 0.1% was classified as a highly expanded clone. Shannon entropy served as the measure of repertoire diversity, while the Gini coefficient captured V-J evenness. A clonotype was considered public if more than one individual shared it. Clones were called with MiXCR by TCRdb after fastp trimmed the public reads at Q25, and only in-frame beta chains were retained. Under each unique CDR3 protein, matching rows form one entry showing the most common genes and DNA. Here the V and J calls rest on TCRdb's processing, not on the authors' analysis. For this sample there are 360,000 or so distinct CDR3 sequences; roughly 16% appear just once. The biggest ten clones account for about 19% of the sample.

Deletion took 3 bases off V and 7 bases off J, with a span of 4 bases between the germline ends. The germline V gene (reference sequence) gives CDR1 as MNHEY and CDR2 as SMNVEV. There are 11 amino acids in the CDR3, from cysteine to phenylalanine inclusive. The sequence is cut down to CDR3 DNA, 33 bases in frame from base 1. These same data were also listed under a study on T cells in Graves' hyperthyroidism and ophthalmopathy. As that second paper reports: Stable Graves' hyperthyroidism was defined as the absence of progression to ophthalmopathy over 18 months of follow-up. The hyperthyroidism patients were between 18 and 65 years old and newly diagnosed, with a disease duration of less than 2 months. Any patient with an uncontrolled infection, another autoimmune disease, pregnancy or lactation was excluded. Clinical symptoms, serum thyroxine and TRAb, thyroid ultrasound, and orbital computed tomography formed the basis for the diagnoses. The TCR CDR3 was subjected to a first round of RT-PCR using the HTBI primer set and the Qiagen OneStep RT-PCR kit. Most expanded thyroid clonotypes (frequency above 0.001) were also detected in blood, suggesting blood repertoires may reflect thyroid immune responses. A model built on a 13 V-J signature distinguished ophthalmopathy from stable hyperthyroidism, reaching 85% to 90% sensitivity and under 84% specificity in cross-validation and 80%/75% in testing. In validation, progression to ophthalmopathy was predicted by the model with around 70% sensitivity and under 85% specificity, a median of roughly 6.4 months before onset. To identify TCR V-J signatures that set the groups apart, the researchers used a discovery cohort of more than 95 patients, made up of 40 to 45 with Graves' ophthalmopathy and some 56 with stable Graves' hyperthyroidism. Prospective prediction of ophthalmopathy was tested in an independent validation cohort consisting of about 19 hyperthyroidism patients and around 16 patients who later progressed to ophthalmopathy. The 100 discovery patients were randomly divided into training and test sets at a 7:3 ratio. The study also compared thyroid tissue and blood T-cell repertoires from five or six Graves' hyperthyroidism patients. Once sampling was done, hyperthyroidism patients were given methimazole at a starting dose of 30 mg daily, whereas ophthalmopathy patients were given high-dose intravenous methylprednisolone. Libraries were constructed in a second round of multiplex PCR, after which size selection and purification were performed. The libraries were sequenced on an Illumina HiSeq2000 using paired-end 100 bp reads. SOAPnuke was used to process the raw data, throwing out any read that contained adapters or uncalled bases, had a mean Phred below 15, or lacked an exact constant-primer or identifier match. High-quality paired reads were merged with COPE v1.2.5, and unique nucleotide sequences were defined as clonotypes. MiTCR v1.1 was used to align clonotypes to the IMGT TRBV, TRBD and TRBJ reference segments. The analysis was restricted to V-J combinations with a frequency above 0.0001, which together covered 99% to 99.2% of the repertoires. A TCS score was defined as the ratio between F50 (clonal expansion) and ExV (chaos), using BLOSUM62-based TCRdist between CDR3 peptides within each V-J. Welch's t-statistics and random forest reduced fewer than 550 V-J features to roughly 13, which were used in a naive Bayes classifier (R e1071). No statistical method was used to fix the sample size in advance, and group allocation was not hidden from the investigators. The paper describes TCR Vbeta CDR3 sequencing of 140 or so peripheral blood samples, made up of about 41 ophthalmopathy patients, around 73 hyperthyroidism patients and roughly 17 progressor patients.

The source material was peripheral blood mononuclear cells (PBMCs), sampled at new diagnosis, from a patient treated with antithyroid drugs. The clonotype comes from a woman under 30 with Graves disease. Donor details come from another sample of the same person, matched by shared clones. This sequence uses TRBV27 and TRBJ2-4; no D gene can be assigned with confidence. The CDR3 amino acid sequence is: CASSLGNIQYF. The DNA sequence is given as TGTGCCAGCAGTTTGGGGAACATTCAGTACTTC.